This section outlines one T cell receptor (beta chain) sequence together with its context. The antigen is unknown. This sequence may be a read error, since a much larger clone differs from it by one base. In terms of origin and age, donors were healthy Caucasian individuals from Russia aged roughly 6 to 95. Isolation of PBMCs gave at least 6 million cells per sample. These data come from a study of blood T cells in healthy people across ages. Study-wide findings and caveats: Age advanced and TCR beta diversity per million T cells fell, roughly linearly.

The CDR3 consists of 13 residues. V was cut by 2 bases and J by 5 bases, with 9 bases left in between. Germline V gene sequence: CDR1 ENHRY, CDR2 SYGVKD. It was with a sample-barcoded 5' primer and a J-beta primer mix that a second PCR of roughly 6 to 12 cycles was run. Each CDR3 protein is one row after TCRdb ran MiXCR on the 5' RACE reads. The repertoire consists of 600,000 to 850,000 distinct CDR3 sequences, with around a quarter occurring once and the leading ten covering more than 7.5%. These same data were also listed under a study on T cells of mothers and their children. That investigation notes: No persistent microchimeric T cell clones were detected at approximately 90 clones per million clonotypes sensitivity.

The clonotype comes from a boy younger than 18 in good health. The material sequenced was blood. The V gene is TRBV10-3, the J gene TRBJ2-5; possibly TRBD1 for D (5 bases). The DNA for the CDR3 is TGTGCCATCAGTGAGGACAGTCGGGAGACCCAGTACTTC. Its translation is CAISEDSRETQYF.